The source of this T cell receptor (beta chain) is a study of cytomegalovirus exposure and HLA in healthy donors. V was trimmed by 4 bases and J by 4 bases, leaving 22 bases between them. CDR3 length: 18 residues. Sequencing used immunoSEQ multiplex PCR; TCRdb keeps in-frame clones, though not all of them. This table holds approximately 97,000 clones, about 93% found once. Notes on the study in general: Researchers catalogued roughly 170 TCR beta chains as cytomegalovirus-associated.

Turning to this clone: The antigen is unknown.

The specimen sequenced was PBMCs. This TCR derives from a young woman in good health and CMV-seropositive. This rearrangement joins TRBV23-1 to TRBJ1-4; D call uncertain. TRBV23-1 is an open reading frame, and its role is uncertain. The CDR3 loop reads CASSPRDREEGYNEKLFF. Written as DNA, the CDR3 is TGCGCCAGCAGTCCCCGGGATAGGGAGGAGGGCTATAATGAAAAACTGTTTTTT.